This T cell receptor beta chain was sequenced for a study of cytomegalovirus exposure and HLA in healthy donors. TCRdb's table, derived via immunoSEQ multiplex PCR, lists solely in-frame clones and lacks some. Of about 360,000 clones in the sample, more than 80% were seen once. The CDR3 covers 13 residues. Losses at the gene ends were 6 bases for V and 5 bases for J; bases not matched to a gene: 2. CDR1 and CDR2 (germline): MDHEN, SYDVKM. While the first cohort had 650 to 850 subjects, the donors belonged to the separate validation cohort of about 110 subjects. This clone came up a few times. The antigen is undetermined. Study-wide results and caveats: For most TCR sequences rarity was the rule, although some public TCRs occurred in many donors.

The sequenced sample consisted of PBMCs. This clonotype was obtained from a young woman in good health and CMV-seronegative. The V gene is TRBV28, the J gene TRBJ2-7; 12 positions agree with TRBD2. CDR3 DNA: TGTGCCAGCAGGAGGACTAGCGGGAACGAGCAGTACTTC. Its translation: CASRRTSGNEQYF.